This is a list of T cell receptor beta chains from one sample in a study of control samples from healthy donors and cancer patients. Sequenced by immunoSEQ multiplex PCR; TCRdb stores in-frame clones only, minus some. The sample carries some 100,000 clones, about 89% recorded once. Sample: blood. These receptors were obtained from a woman aged 50 to 60 in good health. CDR3s include the opening cysteine and the closing phenylalanine or tryptophan. D genes are given only for firm matches. Some rows mark clone size as missing; the rest say once, few, many or name a class of expanded clone.

d_gene: NA; abundance: NA; v_gene: TRBV29-1; j_gene: TRBJ2-3; CDR3aa: CSLEEGSTDTQYF; CDR3nt: TGCAGCCTTGAGGAAGGCAGCACAGATACGCAGTATTTT
d_gene: NA; abundance: NA; v_gene: TRBV24-1; j_gene: TRBJ1-1; CDR3aa: CATSDSRRAGSVGGTEAFF; CDR3nt: TGTGCCACCAGTGATTCCCGCCGCGCAGGCTCCGTGGGGGGCACTGAAGCTTTCTTT
d_gene: NA; abundance: NA; v_gene: TRBV29-1; j_gene: TRBJ1-1; CDR3aa: CSAQDGYEAFF; CDR3nt: TGCAGCGCCCAGGACGGGTATGAAGCTTTCTTT
d_gene: TRBD1; abundance: NA; v_gene: TRBV6-5; j_gene: TRBJ1-1; CDR3aa: CASSNHRGSTEAFF; CDR3nt: TGTGCCAGCAGTAACCACAGGGGAAGCACTGAAGCTTTCTTT
d_gene: NA; abundance: NA; v_gene: TRBV7-3; j_gene: TRBJ1-1; CDR3aa: CASSLSGNTEAFF; CDR3nt: TGTGCCAGCAGCTTAAGTGGGAACACTGAAGCTTTCTTT
d_gene: TRBD1; abundance: NA; v_gene: TRBV3-1/TRBV3-2; j_gene: TRBJ1-5; CDR3aa: CASSQADRPNQPQHF; CDR3nt: TGTGCCAGCAGCCAAGCGGACAGGCCTAATCAGCCCCAGCATTTT
d_gene: NA; abundance: NA; v_gene: TRBV5-6; j_gene: TRBJ1-2; CDR3aa: CASSLVADYGYTF; CDR3nt: TGTGCCAGCAGCTTGGTCGCGGACTATGGCTACACCTTC
d_gene: NA; abundance: NA; v_gene: TRBV24-1; j_gene: TRBJ1-1; CDR3aa: CATSVLIRAVIMNTEAFF; CDR3nt: TGTGCCACCAGTGTGTTAATTCGGGCGGTTATAATGAACACTGAAGCTTTCTTT
d_gene: NA; abundance: NA; v_gene: TRBV6-2/TRBV6-3; j_gene: TRBJ2-1; CDR3aa: CASSYSGGFGNEQFF; CDR3nt: TGTGCCAGCAGTTACTCCGGGGGATTTGGCAATGAGCAGTTCTTC
d_gene: TRBD2; abundance: NA; v_gene: TRBV6-6; j_gene: TRBJ2-1; CDR3aa: CASSSLGGSSYNEQFF; CDR3nt: TGTGCCAGCAGTTCCCTCGGCGGGAGCTCCTACAATGAGCAGTTCTTC
d_gene: NA; abundance: once; v_gene: TRBV24-1; j_gene: TRBJ2-6; CDR3aa: CATSDPTLGANVLTF; CDR3nt: TGTGCCACCAGTGATCCCACACTCGGGGCCAACGTCCTGACTTTC
d_gene: TRBD1; abundance: NA; v_gene: TRBV2; j_gene: TRBJ1-4; CDR3aa: CATRGDSGEKLFF; CDR3nt: TGTGCCACCCGGGGGGACAGCGGGGAAAAACTGTTTTTT
d_gene: NA; abundance: NA; v_gene: TRBV19; j_gene: TRBJ2-7; CDR3aa: CASSTFFGGRVDEQYF; CDR3nt: TGTGCCAGTAGTACCTTCTTCGGGGGGCGAGTCGATGAGCAGTACTTC
d_gene: NA; abundance: few; v_gene: TRBV18; j_gene: TRBJ1-1; CDR3aa: CASSRPNTEAFF; CDR3nt: TGTGCCAGCTCACGACCCAACACTGAAGCTTTCTTT
d_gene: NA; abundance: NA; v_gene: TRBV7-6; j_gene: TRBJ2-1; CDR3aa: CASSSGLGHNEQFF; CDR3nt: TGTGCCAGCAGCTCCGGGCTGGGCCACAATGAGCAGTTCTTC
d_gene: TRBD2; abundance: NA; v_gene: TRBV7-3; j_gene: TRBJ2-1; CDR3aa: CASSALAEGQGEQFF; CDR3nt: TGTGCCAGCAGCGCCCTAGCGGAGGGGCAGGGTGAGCAGTTCTTC
d_gene: TRBD1; abundance: NA; v_gene: TRBV5-1; j_gene: TRBJ1-2; CDR3aa: CASSLATGDIYGYTF; CDR3nt: TGCGCCAGCAGCTTGGCTACAGGGGATATCTATGGCTACACCTTC
d_gene: NA; abundance: NA; v_gene: TRBV2; j_gene: TRBJ2-2; CDR3aa: CASGTEGAGELFF; CDR3nt: TGTGCCAGCGGTACCGAGGGAGCCGGGGAGCTGTTTTTT
d_gene: TRBD2; abundance: NA; v_gene: TRBV9; j_gene: TRBJ2-1; CDR3aa: CASSVAYAGGWNEQFF; CDR3nt: TGTGCCAGCAGCGTAGCTTATGCGGGAGGGTGGAATGAGCAGTTCTTC
d_gene: NA; abundance: NA; v_gene: TRBV30; j_gene: TRBJ2-6; CDR3aa: CAWTRAGANVLTF; CDR3nt: TGTGCCTGGACGCGGGCGGGGGCCAACGTCCTGACTTTC
d_gene: TRBD1; abundance: NA; v_gene: TRBV30; j_gene: TRBJ1-5; CDR3aa: CAWSPGQGGQPQHF; CDR3nt: TGTGCCTGGAGTCCTGGACAGGGGGGGCAGCCCCAGCATTTT
d_gene: NA; abundance: NA; v_gene: TRBV7-3; j_gene: TRBJ1-6; CDR3aa: CASGTGSYNSPLHF; CDR3nt: TGTGCCAGCGGGACCGGGAGCTATAATTCACCCCTCCACTTT
d_gene: TRBD1; abundance: NA; v_gene: TRBV7-2; j_gene: TRBJ1-5; CDR3aa: CASSRQGGNQPQHF; CDR3nt: TGTGCCAGCAGCCGCCAGGGGGGCAATCAGCCCCAGCATTTT
d_gene: NA; abundance: NA; v_gene: TRBV19; j_gene: TRBJ1-1; CDR3aa: CASRPRGGNTEAFF; CDR3nt: TGTGCCAGCCGCCCGCGGGGGGGAAACACTGAAGCTTTCTTT
d_gene: NA; abundance: NA; v_gene: TRBV27; j_gene: TRBJ2-1; CDR3aa: CASSLIWNNEQFF; CDR3nt: TGTGCCAGCAGTTTAATCTGGAACAATGAGCAGTTCTTC
d_gene: TRBD1; abundance: few; v_gene: TRBV25-1; j_gene: TRBJ1-2; CDR3aa: CASSELGTGGDYGYTF; CDR3nt: TGTGCCAGCAGTGAATTGGGGACAGGGGGCGACTATGGCTACACCTTC
d_gene: NA; abundance: NA; v_gene: TRBV6-5; j_gene: TRBJ1-5; CDR3aa: CASTQGLSYQPQHF; CDR3nt: TGTGCCAGCACGCAGGGGCTAAGTTATCAGCCCCAGCATTTT
d_gene: NA; abundance: NA; v_gene: TRBV3-1/TRBV3-2; j_gene: TRBJ2-1; CDR3aa: CASGGSGSYNEQFF; CDR3nt: TGTGCCAGCGGCGGAAGTGGCTCCTACAATGAGCAGTTCTTC
d_gene: NA; abundance: NA; v_gene: TRBV5-4; j_gene: TRBJ2-1; CDR3aa: CASSSVSFYNEQFF; CDR3nt: TGTGCCAGCAGCTCGGTGAGCTTCTACAATGAGCAGTTCTTC
d_gene: NA; abundance: NA; v_gene: TRBV28; j_gene: TRBJ1-6; CDR3aa: CASSSSVPLNSPLHF; CDR3nt: TGTGCCAGCAGTTCCTCAGTGCCTCTGAATTCACCCCTCCACTTT
d_gene: TRBD2; abundance: NA; v_gene: TRBV7-2; j_gene: TRBJ2-5; CDR3aa: CASSPRGLAGGAETQYF; CDR3nt: TGTGCCAGCAGCCCCAGGGGCCTAGCGGGGGGAGCGGAGACCCAGTACTTC
d_gene: NA; abundance: NA; v_gene: TRBV19; j_gene: TRBJ2-6; CDR3aa: CASQYISGANVLTF; CDR3nt: TGTGCCAGTCAGTATATCTCTGGGGCCAACGTCCTGACTTTC
d_gene: TRBD2; abundance: NA; v_gene: TRBV7-3; j_gene: TRBJ2-1; CDR3aa: CASSLFRGGSSGSEQFF; CDR3nt: TGTGCCAGCAGCTTATTCCGCGGGGGGTCTTCGGGTAGTGAGCAGTTCTTC
d_gene: NA; abundance: NA; v_gene: TRBV3-1/TRBV3-2; j_gene: TRBJ1-4; CDR3aa: CASSLSTAVGEKLFF; CDR3nt: TGTGCCAGCAGCCTTTCGACGGCAGTTGGGGAAAAACTGTTTTTT
d_gene: NA; abundance: NA; v_gene: TRBV6-5; j_gene: TRBJ1-2; CDR3aa: CASSYSLRGGYTF; CDR3nt: TGTGCCAGCAGTTACTCCCTCCGCGGAGGCTACACCTTC
d_gene: TRBD1; abundance: few; v_gene: TRBV5-1; j_gene: TRBJ2-1; CDR3aa: CASSSGQGMLHEQFF; CDR3nt: TGCGCCAGCAGCTCTGGACAGGGGATGTTGCATGAGCAGTTCTTC
d_gene: NA; abundance: NA; v_gene: TRBV5-8; j_gene: TRBJ2-1; CDR3aa: CASRDLTELNEQFF; CDR3nt: TGTGCCAGCAGGGACCTAACCGAACTCAATGAGCAGTTCTTC
d_gene: TRBD1; abundance: NA; v_gene: TRBV7-6; j_gene: TRBJ1-3; CDR3aa: CASSLSETGGGNTIYF; CDR3nt: TGTGCCAGCAGCTTATCCGAGACAGGGGGCGGAAACACCATATATTTT
d_gene: NA; abundance: NA; v_gene: TRBV30; j_gene: TRBJ1-4; CDR3aa: CACLPRTGQNEKLFF; CDR3nt: TGTGCCTGTCTTCCCCGCACAGGACAGAATGAAAAACTGTTTTTT
d_gene: NA; abundance: once; v_gene: TRBV27; j_gene: TRBJ2-1; CDR3aa: CASTLRNEQFF; CDR3nt: TGTGCCAGCACCCTCCGGAATGAGCAGTTCTTC
d_gene: NA; abundance: NA; v_gene: TRBV4-1; j_gene: TRBJ1-1; CDR3aa: CASSLPGKRDTEAFF; CDR3nt: TGCGCCAGCAGCCTACCGGGGAAAAGGGATACTGAAGCTTTCTTT